This TCR beta chain stems from a study of breast tumors, draining lymph nodes, adjacent tissues. General observations from the study: Tumor T cell lymph node origin was a supported hypothesis, not proven. Compared with basal-like, luminal-like tumors shared significantly more repertoire with nontumor tissue. Tumor repertoires ranked between lymph nodes and nontumor tissue in diversity, with V and J gene preferences.

Breast cancer patients provided tissue from their axillary draining lymph nodes. TCRdb re-called the multiplex PCR reads through MiXCR, storing one row per CDR3 protein. The sample lists 200,000 or so distinct CDR3 sequences, 25% to 40% occurring once. The sample holds many counts of this clonotype. Antigen specificity is unknown. The V gene's germline CDR1 is SEHNR and CDR2 FQNEAQ (reference sequence). The CDR3 loop spans 13 amino acids. Trimming removed 5 bases from V and 3 bases from J, with 11 bases in between. The chain recombines TRBV7-9 with TRBJ2-7; tentatively, D is TRBD2 (5 bases). Input material: axillary lymph node tissue. The clonotype originates from a female donor with breast cancer. Some clones in this sample may be carry-over from other donors' samples. The CDR3 sequence: CASSPPGSYEQYF. CDR3 sequence (DNA): TGTGCCAGCAGCCCGCCGGGGAGCTACGAGCAGTACTTC. The variable domain in full, completed from reference TRBV7-9 and TRBJ2-7, reads DTGVSQNPRHKITKRGQNVTFRCDPISEHNRLYWYRQTLGQGPEFLTYFQNEAQLEKSRLLSDRFSAERPKGSFSTLEIQRTEQGDSAMYLCASSPPGSYEQYFGPGTRLTVT.